This T cell receptor beta chain emerged from a study of blood T cell repertoires in COVID-19 (TCRdb year 2020). With respect to the entire study: The collaborator samples originated in the United States, Italy and Spain and spanned the acute and convalescent phases of COVID-19. The prospective study material was composed of cDNA or gDNA derived from T cells, B-cell-depleted T cells, or PBMCs. Deeply sampled blood TCRbeta repertoires from subjects exposed to, actively infected with, or recovered from COVID-19 were included in the dataset. The repertoires were made available in a free public database intended to serve as a resource for research on the immune response to SARS-CoV-2. Samples were obtained from the ongoing ImmuneRACE study (first 160 participants) and from about 1,300 subjects provided by 6 global collaborators. The sample metadata nearly always contained a de-identified subject ID, COVID-19 status, age in years and sex. HLA class I and class II types, where available, came from metadata supplied by the sample provider rather than from assay-based typing.

TCRbeta CDR3 regions were amplified from genomic DNA by means of the immunoSEQ Assay, a bias-controlled multiplex PCR. For the original study's pipeline: The number of nucleated cells in each sample was estimated by amplification of reference gene primers within the assay. Sequence reads were collapsed and filtered to measure the absolute abundance of every unique TCRbeta CDR3 rearrangement. For each sample, productive Simpson clonality was calculated as the square root of Simpson's diversity index across productive rearrangements. Imported from immuneACCESS, the table was reduced by TCRdb to in-frame sequences with V and J called. These copies leave out some clones; in studies compared against another copy, an unresolved V gene accounts for under half, and the cause of the remainder is not known. Clonal size and the V and J genes are those of that table, whereas D and trimming came from the DNA. The sample profile shows about 120,000 clones; around four fifths of them were found once. 10% to 15% of the sample is in the top ten clones.

For this clone: Its antigen specificity is not known. There are no base qualities to consult, and no much larger clone falls within one base.

V loses 5 bases of germline sequence and J loses 6 bases, and the interval between the two ends is 10 bases. Counted from cysteine to phenylalanine, this CDR3 has 13 amino acids. Just the 39-base CDR3 DNA is kept, in frame starting at base 1. CDR1 MNHEY and CDR2 SVGEGT are derived from the germline V gene. Results the study describes overall, beyond this receptor: How much clinical and demographic metadata was included differed by source and by participant, and the metadata was provided uncurated.

The collaborating institutions used their own protocols to collect whole blood in K2EDTA tubes. For TCRbeta analysis, collaborators shipped samples in one of three forms: frozen whole blood, isolated PBMCs, or DNA extracted from either of those sample types. This TCR was recovered from a man aged 55 to 70 with acute or convalescent COVID-19. Sequencing was done on a sample of peripheral blood. The rearranged chain carries TRBV6-2 or TRBV6-3 and TRBJ2-2; a tentative D match to TRBD2 spans 6 bases. The DNA is TGTGCCAGCAGTACGCGGGAATCCGGGGAGCTGTTTTTT. Translated, it gives CASSTRESGELFF.